This entry concerns a single TCR beta chain. There are 12 residues in the CDR3. Trimming shortened V by 7 bases and J by 8 bases, and 15 bases separated the two germline ends. Germline assignment: CDR1 SQVTM and CDR2 ANQGSEA. These data are taken from a study of blood T cell repertoires in COVID-19. Produced via immunoSEQ multiplex PCR; TCRdb's table is partial and in-frame only. The data contain about 76,000 clones, 70% to 90% of them singletons. This receptor was identified in a woman aged 60-70 years with acute or convalescent COVID-19. The chain combines TRBV29-1 with TRBJ2-1; a weak D match, TRBD1 (6 bases). The sequenced material came from peripheral blood. The CDR3 bases are TGCAGCGGGAACTCAGGGGCCGATGAGCAGTTCTTC. This codes for CSGNSGADEQFF.